This TCR delta chain came from a study of human gamma delta and Vdelta1 T cells. Findings and limits, study-wide: Delta One T cells were reportedly polyclonal and broadly cytotoxic against acute myeloid leukemia.

Per the germline V gene, CDR1 is TSWWSYY and CDR2 is QGS. The CDR3 covers 20 residues. The ends lost 0 bases at V and 0 bases at J; junction bases unmatched: 16. TCRdb re-processed the PCR reads via CATT. This sample carries roughly 13,000 delta-chain clones, about half of them seen once, and the ten largest clones take roughly 1.6%. This clone was counted a few times. The target antigen is unknown. The V call is TRDV1, the J call TRDJ1; 7 nucleotides match TRDD3. The specimen sequenced was Vdelta1 gamma-delta T cells from blood grown in culture (DOT cells). The TCR was taken from a human donor in good health. The CDR3 loop is CALGELSIRMGEAYTDKLIF. CDR3 nucleotide sequence: TGTGCTCTTGGGGAACTCTCTATTAGGATGGGGGAAGCGTACACCGATAAACTCATCTTT.